A single sample is the source of the 21 T cell receptor beta chains below, sequenced in a study of control samples from healthy donors and cancer patients. Using immunoSEQ multiplex PCR, the repertoire was profiled, and TCRdb retains in-frame clones only, with some absent. The sample yields about 120,000 clones, roughly 90% seen once. Sequenced material: blood. These receptors all come from a man aged 18 to 29 in good health.

The chain links TRBV10-3 to TRBJ1-2; maybe TRBD1 (5 bases). With 0 bases removed from V and 6 bases from J, the gap between germline ends came to 11 bases. The germline V gene has CDR1 ENHRY and CDR2 SYGVKD. CDR3 size: 14 residues. CDR3 sequence: CAISESTGGNGYTF. The CDR3, as DNA: TGTGCCATCAGTGAGTCCACGGGGGGGAATGGCTACACCTTC.

CDR3 DNA sequence: TGTGCCAGCAGTGGTAGCGGCAATGAGCAGTTCTTC. Protein product: CASSGSGNEQFF. This chain links TRBV21-1 with TRBJ2-1; the D call TRBD2 from the table was never checked on the DNA. TRBV21-1 is shown as a pseudogene. The CDR3 is made up of 12 amino acids.

The chain uses TRBV28 and TRBJ1-4, with 8 bases fitting TRBD1. J was trimmed by 3 bases and V by 4 bases; bases with no gene match: 10. The CDR3 covers 17 residues. Germline V gives CDR1 MDHEN, CDR2 SYDVKM. The CDR3 region has the DNA TGTGCCAGCAGTTCCAGGGGGCGGGGGTTTTCTAATGAAAAACTGTTTTTT. Translating it yields CASSSRGRGFSNEKLFF.

The rearrangement links TRBV19 to TRBJ2-1; no clear D. Germline V gene lookup returns CDR1 LNHDA and CDR2 SQIVND (reference sequence). This CDR3 contains 15 residues. V was pared by 5 bases and J by 7 bases, with 18 bases between. CDR3 region: CASSPNGQWGNEQFF. The CDR3 DNA follows: TGTGCCAGTAGTCCGAACGGGCAGTGGGGAAATGAGCAGTTCTTC.

This chain uses TRBV6-2 or TRBV6-3 with TRBJ2-6, with no clear D. The CDR3 spans 17 residues. From germline, CDR1 is MNHEY and CDR2 SVGEGT. V was shortened by 5 bases and J by 2 bases, with 16 bases between the two germline ends. This CDR3 is CASSVQYAMAGANVLTF. DNA for the CDR3: TGTGCCAGCAGTGTCCAATACGCAATGGCTGGGGCCAACGTCCTGACTTTC.

CDR3 nucleotides: TGTGCCAGTAGTATCGGGACAAACGTTCTAGAGCAGTACTTC. The encoded protein is CASSIGTNVLEQYF. The chain recombines TRBV19 with TRBJ2-7; TRBD1 is a possible D gene (6 bases). CDR3 length: 14 residues. Germline V CDR1 and CDR2: LNHDA, SQIVND (reference sequence). V was cut by 3 bases and J by 7 bases, with 16 bases left in between.

Written as DNA, the CDR3 is TGCGCCAGCAGCTCGGGGACACTAGCCCCCCAGGGGCAGTTCTTC. Translation gives CASSSGTLAPQGQFF. This sequence joins TRBV5-1 and TRBJ2-1; D may correspond to TRBD1 or TRBD2 (6 bases each). The CDR3 has 15 residues. V gave up 3 bases and J gave up 12 bases, with 22 bases separating them. The germline V gene encodes CDR1 SGHRS and CDR2 YFSETQ.

The CDR3 protein is CASSSAGQGAQPQHF. CDR3 sequence (DNA): TGTGCCAGCAGTTCGGCGGGACAGGGGGCTCAGCCCCAGCATTTT. This chain uses TRBV27 with TRBJ1-5, with 12 bases identical to TRBD1. J gave up 6 bases and V 4 bases, and 4 bases lay outside the gene matches. CDR3 length: 15 residues. CDR1 and CDR2 from the germline V gene are MNHEY and SMNVEV (reference sequence).

The V and J genes are TRBV28 and TRBJ2-7; D gene ambiguous. Germline values: CDR1 MDHEN, CDR2 SYDVKM. V shed 5 bases and J shed 2 bases, with 13 bases lying between them. CDR3 length: 14 residues. This chain's CDR3 is CASSPTPGAYEQYF. The CDR3 nucleotides read TGTGCCAGCAGTCCTACCCCAGGAGCCTACGAGCAGTACTTC.

V gene TRBV5-1 combines with J gene TRBJ2-4; D perhaps matches TRBD1 (6 bases). The CDR3 consists of 16 residues. The germline V and J ends were trimmed by 3 bases and 3 bases, with 16 bases remaining between them. Germline lookup yields CDR1 SGHRS and CDR2 YFSETQ. The chain's CDR3 is CASSSTGPPLKNIQYF. The DNA of the CDR3 is TGCGCCAGCAGCTCTACAGGGCCCCCGCTCAAAAACATTCAGTACTTC.

J is TRBJ2-7 and V is TRBV6-5, with 8 bases lining up with TRBD1. Germline V gene lookup returns CDR1 MNHEY and CDR2 SVGAGI. J lost 2 bases, V lost 11 bases, and 8 bases had no gene match. This CDR3 spans 13 amino acids. CDR3 sequence reads: CAVSGTGTYEQYF. Here the CDR3 DNA reads TGTGCCGTCTCCGGGACAGGTACCTACGAGCAGTACTTC.

The rearrangement uses TRBV9 and TRBJ2-6, with a possible D match to TRBD1 (6 bases). The CDR3 is made up of 16 amino acids. Germline V gives CDR1 SGDLS, CDR2 YYNGEE. Trimming removed 0 bases at V and 1 base at J, with 8 bases between. In DNA form, the CDR3 reads TGTGCCAGCAGCGTAGAGGGGGTTTCTGGGGCCAACGTCCTGACTTTC. Translation gives CASSVEGVSGANVLTF.

The chain links TRBV7-3 to TRBJ2-2; TRBD1 matches at 8 bases. The V and J ends lost 5 bases and 7 bases, in that order; junction bases with no gene match: 12. In germline, CDR1 is SGHTA, CDR2 FQGTGA. CDR3 length: 16 residues. In DNA form, the CDR3 reads TGTGCCAGCAGCCCCGAGAGGACAGGGCCCGGCGGGGAGCTGTTTTTT. Translated, it gives CASSPERTGPGGELFF.

The chain uses TRBV7-2 and TRBJ2-4, with D unresolved. Germline CDR1 and CDR2: SGHTA and FQGNSA. Trimming pared 1 base from V and 15 bases from J, leaving 16 bases between. The CDR3 loop spans 13 amino acids. The CDR3 is CASSLEGSWDRYF. CDR3 coding DNA: TGTGCCAGCAGCTTAGAGGGTAGCTGGGATCGGTACTTC.

The J gene is TRBJ2-2, the V gene TRBV5-1; 9 bases align to TRBD2. The germline V gene has CDR1 SGHRS and CDR2 YFSETQ. J lost 4 bases, V lost 0 bases, and 1 base had no gene match. This CDR3 contains 15 residues. The CDR3 is CASSLGSGGTGELFF. The CDR3 DNA follows: TGCGCCAGCAGCTTGGGTAGCGGGGGCACCGGGGAGCTGTTTTTT.

The chain couples TRBV27 to TRBJ1-1; 7 bases fit TRBD1. The V gene end was trimmed by 3 bases and the J gene end by 3 bases; junction bases not matched to a gene: 7. Germline V gene data show CDR1 as MNHEY and CDR2 as SMNVEV (reference sequence). The CDR3 runs 15 residues. The CDR3 nucleotides read TGTGCCAGCAGTTTCGGCACAGGGGCCGACACTGAAGCTTTCTTT. Translated, it gives CASSFGTGADTEAFF.

This clone showed up just once. This rearrangement joins TRBV2 to TRBJ2-7; weak D call: TRBD1 (6 bases). Trimming left V 7 bases short and J 3 bases short, with 16 bases between. Germline V gene lookup returns CDR1 SNHLY and CDR2 FYNNEI. The CDR3 sequence is 14 residues long. In nucleotides, the CDR3 is TGTGCCAGCAAGACCCCGAGGGGGTACTACGAGCAGTACTTC. Translated, it gives CASKTPRGYYEQYF.

This clone was seen just once. The rearrangement uses TRBV5-1 and TRBJ1-1, with TRBD1 identical over 8 bases. Unmatched junction bases numbered 5, after V lost 0 bases and J lost 1 base. This CDR3 is 16 amino acids long. Germline CDR1 SGHRS, CDR2 YFSETQ. The CDR3 sequence: CASSLVGTGGNTEAFF. As DNA, the CDR3 is TGCGCCAGCAGCTTGGTCGGGACAGGAGGGAACACTGAAGCTTTCTTT.

The rearrangement uses TRBV7-3 and TRBJ2-3, with 11 bases fitting TRBD1. V gave up 5 bases and J gave up 6 bases; unmatched junction bases: 16. The CDR3 length is 18 residues. Germline V gives CDR1 SGHTA, CDR2 FQGTGA. CDR3 DNA sequence: TGTGCCAGCAGCCTAAACGAACCGGACAGGGGGCACGAGGATACGCAGTATTTT. Residues: CASSLNEPDRGHEDTQYF.

V and J are TRBV30 and TRBJ1-2; D remains unclear. The CDR3 is 11 residues long. V lost 4 bases and J 2 bases, leaving 5 bases between the germline ends. Germline V gives CDR1 GTSNPN, CDR2 SVGIG (reference sequence). The DNA of the CDR3 is TGTGCCTGGAAACCCAACTATGGCTACACCTTC. Amino acids: CAWKPNYGYTF.

This clone was recorded a few times. V gene TRBV3-1 (or the pseudogene TRBV3-2) combines with J gene TRBJ2-3; 8 bases are shared with TRBD1. Germline loops: CDR1 LGHDT, CDR2 YNNKEL (reference sequence). After removal of 1 base from V and 7 bases from J, the junction contained 10 bases not matched to a gene. This CDR3 is built from 16 residues. The CDR3 reads CASSQAGTGRSYTQYF. Here the CDR3 DNA reads TGTGCCAGCAGCCAAGCCGGGACAGGAAGATCCTATACGCAGTATTTT.